A selection of T cell receptor beta chains follows, all from one sample in a study of cytomegalovirus exposure and HLA in healthy donors. Repertoires were generated with immunoSEQ multiplex PCR, while TCRdb's copy carries only in-frame clones and drops some. The table lists around 63,000 clones, under 85% of them singletons. Sequencing input: PBMCs. These receptors originate from a woman in her 30s in good health and CMV-seronegative. Both conserved end residues are part of each CDR3. D genes are given only for firm matches. Where a row states a size, it is once, few, many or the class of an expanded clone; other rows omit it.

CDR3 DNA: TGTGCCAGCAGCTTTACAGGGCGGTACACCGGGGAGCTGTTTTTT
CDR3 protein: CASSFTGRYTGELFF
D gene: .
clone size: .
J gene: TRBJ2-2
V gene: TRBV5-6

CDR3 DNA: TGTGCCAGCAGCTCCATCTCCGACAGGGTAGACGGCTACACCTTC
CDR3 protein: CASSSISDRVDGYTF
D gene: TRBD1
clone size: once
J gene: TRBJ1-2
V gene: TRBV7-9

CDR3 DNA: TGTGCCAGCAGTTTCCGGCAGGGGGTGGACGGGGAGCTGTTTTTT
CDR3 protein: CASSFRQGVDGELFF
D gene: TRBD1
clone size: .
J gene: TRBJ2-2
V gene: TRBV28

CDR3 DNA: TGTGCCAGCAGTTTCGGGGTCAGCACAGATACGCAGTATTTT
CDR3 protein: CASSFGVSTDTQYF
D gene: .
clone size: .
J gene: TRBJ2-3
V gene: TRBV27

CDR3 DNA: TGTGCCAGTAGTGCCCCAACCGGGACAGGGGTTAGCAATCAGCCCCAGCATTTT
CDR3 protein: CASSAPTGTGVSNQPQHF
D gene: TRBD1
clone size: .
J gene: TRBJ1-5
V gene: TRBV19

CDR3 DNA: TGTGCCAGTAGTATAGATAATGGAGGGGCCGGGGCCAACGTCCTGACTTTC
CDR3 protein: CASSIDNGGAGANVLTF
D gene: .
clone size: .
J gene: TRBJ2-6
V gene: TRBV19

CDR3 DNA: TGCGCCAGCAGCTTCCTAGCGGGGGAGAATGAGCAGTTCTTC
CDR3 protein: CASSFLAGENEQFF
D gene: TRBD2
clone size: .
J gene: TRBJ2-1
V gene: TRBV5-1

CDR3 DNA: TGTGCCAGCTCCCGGGGGGAGGGACTACCTGAAGCTTTCTTT
CDR3 protein: CASSRGEGLPEAFF
D gene: .
clone size: .
J gene: TRBJ1-1
V gene: TRBV18

CDR3 DNA: TGTGCCAGCAACGAAGGACAGAGTTCACCCCTCCACTTT
CDR3 protein: CASNEGQSSPLHF
D gene: .
clone size: .
J gene: TRBJ1-6
V gene: TRBV2

CDR3 DNA: TGTGCCTGGAGTGTAGGGCAGGGAAATGAAAAACTGTTTTTT
CDR3 protein: CAWSVGQGNEKLFF
D gene: .
clone size: .
J gene: TRBJ1-4
V gene: TRBV30

CDR3 DNA: TGTGCCAGCAGTCCCCGCGGACAGAGGCGTATCACAGATACGCAGTATTTT
CDR3 protein: CASSPRGQRRITDTQYF
D gene: .
clone size: few
J gene: TRBJ2-3
V gene: TRBV27

CDR3 DNA: TGTGCCAGCAGCTCAACGGGACTAGCGGCTAACACCGGGGAGCTGTTTTTT
CDR3 protein: CASSSTGLAANTGELFF
D gene: TRBD2
clone size: .
J gene: TRBJ2-2
V gene: TRBV7-3

CDR3 DNA: TGTGCCAGCAGCCCAGAGGACAGGGGGGGACAGCCCCAGCATTTT
CDR3 protein: CASSPEDRGGQPQHF
D gene: TRBD1
clone size: once
J gene: TRBJ1-5
V gene: TRBV7-2

CDR3 DNA: TGTGCCAGCAAGCGGGAGGAGAGTCTAAATGAGCAGTTCTTC
CDR3 protein: CASKREESLNEQFF
D gene: TRBD2
clone size: .
J gene: TRBJ2-1
V gene: TRBV2

CDR3 DNA: TGTGCCAGCAGGGGCTCCTACAATGAGCAGTTCTTC
CDR3 protein: CASRGSYNEQFF
D gene: .
clone size: few
J gene: TRBJ2-1
V gene: TRBV19

CDR3 DNA: TGTGCCAGCAGCTTGGGGGGGACAGGGTATACTGAAGCTTTCTTT
CDR3 protein: CASSLGGTGYTEAFF
D gene: TRBD1
clone size: .
J gene: TRBJ1-1
V gene: TRBV5-4

CDR3 DNA: TGTGCCAGCTCACCAAATTTGTCGGGACAGGGGAACACCATATATTTT
CDR3 protein: CASSPNLSGQGNTIYF
D gene: TRBD1
clone size: once
J gene: TRBJ1-3
V gene: TRBV18

CDR3 DNA: TGTGCCAGCAGGCCGGGACTAGCGGGGGGAAGCTACGAGCAGTACTTC
CDR3 protein: CASRPGLAGGSYEQYF
D gene: TRBD2
clone size: .
J gene: TRBJ2-7
V gene: TRBV7-2

CDR3 DNA: TGTGCCATCAGCTCTAGCGGGGGGACTTACAATGAGCAGTTCTTC
CDR3 protein: CAISSSGGTYNEQFF
D gene: TRBD2
clone size: .
J gene: TRBJ2-1
V gene: TRBV10-3

CDR3 DNA: TGTGCCAGCTCAGAAGGACAGGCCTATAACTATGGCTACACCTTC
CDR3 protein: CASSEGQAYNYGYTF
D gene: TRBD1
clone size: few
J gene: TRBJ1-2
V gene: TRBV18

CDR3 DNA: TGTGCCAGTTCTAGCGGGAGGCACAATGAGCAGTTCTTC
CDR3 protein: CASSSGRHNEQFF
D gene: TRBD2
clone size: .
J gene: TRBJ2-1
V gene: TRBV27

CDR3 DNA: TGTGCCAGCAGCCAACTTAGGACAGGGGCTAATGAAAAACTGTTTTTT
CDR3 protein: CASSQLRTGANEKLFF
D gene: TRBD1
clone size: few
J gene: TRBJ1-4
V gene: TRBV4-2

CDR3 DNA: TGTGCCAGCAGCTCGTACGGGGGTTACGAGCAGTACTTC
CDR3 protein: CASSSYGGYEQYF
D gene: .
clone size: .
J gene: TRBJ2-7
V gene: TRBV7-9

CDR3 DNA: TGCAGTGCCTACAGGGAACACGAGCAGTTCTTC
CDR3 protein: CSAYREHEQFF
D gene: .
clone size: .
J gene: TRBJ2-1
V gene: TRBV20-1

CDR3 DNA: TGTGCCATCAGTGAGGGACGGGGGACTAGCACAGATACGCAGTATTTT
CDR3 protein: CAISEGRGTSTDTQYF
D gene: .
clone size: once
J gene: TRBJ2-3
V gene: TRBV10-3

CDR3 DNA: TGCGCCAGCAGCGAGGCAGTCAATCAGCCCCAGCATTTT
CDR3 protein: CASSEAVNQPQHF
D gene: .
clone size: once
J gene: TRBJ1-5
V gene: TRBV4-1

CDR3 DNA: TGTGCCAGCTCGCAGGGTAGAGATACGCAGTATTTT
CDR3 protein: CASSQGRDTQYF
D gene: .
clone size: .
J gene: TRBJ2-3
V gene: TRBV27

CDR3 DNA: TGTGCCAGCAGTGAATCCGGGACACCTCTTGCGCTCTTC
CDR3 protein: CASSESGTPLALF
D gene: .
clone size: .
J gene: TRBJ2-1
V gene: TRBV25-1

CDR3 DNA: TGTGCCAGCAGTTCGACAGGGTACGGTGAAAAACTGTTTTTT
CDR3 protein: CASSSTGYGEKLFF
D gene: TRBD1
clone size: .
J gene: TRBJ1-4
V gene: TRBV2

CDR3 DNA: TGTGCCAGTACCACAGGATACACTGAAGCTTTCTTT
CDR3 protein: CASTTGYTEAFF
D gene: .
clone size: few
J gene: TRBJ1-1
V gene: TRBV19

CDR3 DNA: TGTGCCAGCAGTTTAACGGGACTTGGCGCAGATACGCAGTATTTT
CDR3 protein: CASSLTGLGADTQYF
D gene: .
clone size: .
J gene: TRBJ2-3
V gene: TRBV27

CDR3 DNA: TGTGCCAGCAGTTTAGCAGGGGCGCTTGGAATGGATACGCAGTATTTT
CDR3 protein: CASSLAGALGMDTQYF
D gene: .
clone size: .
J gene: TRBJ2-3
V gene: TRBV28

CDR3 DNA: TGTGCCAGCACCGGGACTAGCGGGGGGTCCCCGCTCTTC
CDR3 protein: CASTGTSGGSPLF
D gene: TRBD2
clone size: .
J gene: TRBJ2-1
V gene: TRBV2

CDR3 DNA: TGCGCCAGCAGCCAGGACAGCGTTTCTGAAAAACTGTTTTTT
CDR3 protein: CASSQDSVSEKLFF
D gene: .
clone size: .
J gene: TRBJ1-4
V gene: TRBV5-1

CDR3 DNA: TGTGCCAGTAGTTTTTGGACAGGGAACAATTATGGCTACACCTTC
CDR3 protein: CASSFWTGNNYGYTF
D gene: TRBD1
clone size: .
J gene: TRBJ1-2
V gene: TRBV19

CDR3 DNA: TGTGCCAGCAGCTTAGCGGGAACTAGCGGATACAATGAGCAGTTCTTC
CDR3 protein: CASSLAGTSGYNEQFF
D gene: TRBD2
clone size: .
J gene: TRBJ2-1
V gene: TRBV7-9

CDR3 DNA: TGCGCCAGCAGTAAAGCGACAGGGGTCGATGAGCAGTTCTTC
CDR3 protein: CASSKATGVDEQFF
D gene: TRBD1
clone size: .
J gene: TRBJ2-1
V gene: TRBV10-1

CDR3 DNA: TGTGCCAGCAGCCCAGAGACAGGGACCTATGGCTACACCTTC
CDR3 protein: CASSPETGTYGYTF
D gene: TRBD1
clone size: .
J gene: TRBJ1-2
V gene: TRBV7-2

CDR3 DNA: TGTGCCAGCAGCCTGGGACAGGGAAGCCCTAACACCGGGGAGCTGTTTTTT
CDR3 protein: CASSLGQGSPNTGELFF
D gene: TRBD1
clone size: .
J gene: TRBJ2-2
V gene: TRBV7-9

CDR3 DNA: TGTGCCAGCAGTCCGGACAGGGGACCAACTGAAGCTTTCTTT
CDR3 protein: CASSPDRGPTEAFF
D gene: TRBD1
clone size: .
J gene: TRBJ1-1
V gene: TRBV28